Described below is a single T cell receptor beta chain sequence and its context. The sample belongs to a study of glioma-infiltrating T cells after dendritic cell vaccination. Repertoires were generated with immunoSEQ multiplex PCR, while TCRdb's copy carries only in-frame clones and drops some. Among about 64,000 clones, around 86% were seen once, and the ten largest hold about 10%. Germline CDR1 and CDR2: SGHRS and YFSETQ. The CDR3 spans 14 residues. Trimming pared 2 bases from V and 1 base from J, leaving 9 bases between. The gene calls are TRBV5-1 and TRBJ1-1, with D unclear. This receptor was obtained from a human donor with glioblastoma. Sequencing used blood, obtained before dendritic cell vaccination. The CDR3 region has the DNA TGCGCCAGCAGCTTAGAGCGATCGAACACTGAAGCTTTCTTT. Translated: CASSLERSNTEAFF.